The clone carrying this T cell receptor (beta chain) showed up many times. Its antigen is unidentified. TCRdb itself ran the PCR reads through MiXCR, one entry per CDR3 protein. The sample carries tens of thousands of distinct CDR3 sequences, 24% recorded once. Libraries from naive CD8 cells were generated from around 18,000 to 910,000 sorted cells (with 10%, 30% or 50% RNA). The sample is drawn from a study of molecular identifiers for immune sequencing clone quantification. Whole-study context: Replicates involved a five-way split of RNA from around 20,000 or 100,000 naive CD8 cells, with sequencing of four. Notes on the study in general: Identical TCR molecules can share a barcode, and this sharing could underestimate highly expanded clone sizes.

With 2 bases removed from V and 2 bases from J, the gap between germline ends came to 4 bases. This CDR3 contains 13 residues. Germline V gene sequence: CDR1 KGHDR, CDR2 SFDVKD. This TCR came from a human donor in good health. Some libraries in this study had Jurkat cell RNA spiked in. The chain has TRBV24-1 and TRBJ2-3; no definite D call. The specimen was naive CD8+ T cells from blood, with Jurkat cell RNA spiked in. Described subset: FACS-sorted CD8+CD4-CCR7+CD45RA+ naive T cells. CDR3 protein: CATSDSFTDTQYF. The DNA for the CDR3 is TGTGCCACCAGTGATTCCTTCACAGATACGCAGTATTTT.